These 24 T cell receptor beta chains came from one sample sequenced in a study of cytomegalovirus exposure and HLA in healthy donors. The primer mix had 60 Vbeta and 13 Jbeta primers. Assay: immunoSEQ multiplex PCR; the TCRdb copy retains only in-frame clones and omits some. The sample includes some 100,000 clones, 81% of them seen just once. The sequencing input was PBMCs. Every receptor here comes from a girl aged 2-9 years in good health and CMV-seropositive.

DNA of the CDR3: TGTGCCAGCAGCTCCGGGAGCGGCCTCACAGATACGCAGTATTTT. Translated, it gives CASSSGSGLTDTQYF. The chain uses TRBV13 and TRBJ2-3; the D gene is possibly TRBD2 (6 bases). The CDR3 is made up of 15 amino acids. Germline CDR1 PRHDT, CDR2 FYEKMQ (reference sequence). Between the trimmed V and J ends, which lost 4 bases and 2 bases, there was a span of 13 bases.

V and J are TRBV27 and TRBJ2-1, with a tentative D call TRBD1 (5 bases). There are 15 residues in the CDR3. Germline V gene sequence: CDR1 MNHEY, CDR2 SMNVEV (reference sequence). The V gene lost 10 bases and the J gene lost 0 bases, with 16 bases spanning the gap. CDR3 DNA sequence: TGTGCCACCTCGACCCGACAGCCCTCCTACAATGAGCAGTTCTTC. It codes for CATSTRQPSYNEQFF.

This clone has only one observation. The chain employs TRBV5-1 and TRBJ2-2, with a tentative D call TRBD1 (5 bases). The germline gives CDR1 SGHRS, CDR2 YFSETQ. The germline V and J ends were trimmed by 0 bases and 3 bases, with 6 bases remaining between them. CDR3 length equals 14 residues. CDR3 nucleotide sequence: TGCGCCAGCAGCTTGGACAGGTACACCGGGGAGCTGTTTTTT. Translated, it gives CASSLDRYTGELFF.

V usage is TRBV29-1 and J usage is TRBJ1-2; D not certain. CDR1 and CDR2 (germline): SQVTM, ANQGSEA. This CDR3 spans 10 amino acids. V gave up 5 bases and J gave up 6 bases, with 7 bases separating them. The CDR3, as DNA: TGCAGCGTTTTTTATGATGGCTACACCTTC. Translation gives CSVFYDGYTF.

CDR3 loop: CASSPGTSGNTIYF. Written as DNA, the CDR3 is TGTGCCAGCAGTCCCGGGACAAGCGGAAACACCATATATTTT. The V gene is TRBV6-1, the J gene TRBJ1-3, with D tentatively TRBD1 (6 bases). This CDR3 region has 14 residues. CDR1 is MNHNS and CDR2 is SASEGT in the germline V gene. Trimming shortened V by 5 bases and J by 4 bases, and 12 bases separated the two germline ends.

J is TRBJ2-7 and V is TRBV7-9; TRBD1 aligns across 7 bases. Germline CDR1 reads SEHNR; CDR2 reads FQNEAQ (reference sequence). J gave up 4 bases and V 5 bases, and 11 bases lay outside the gene matches. This CDR3 region has 15 residues. The CDR3 protein is CASSGRQGEGYEQYF. In DNA, the CDR3 is TGTGCCAGCAGCGGCCGACAGGGTGAAGGATACGAGCAGTACTTC.

The chain employs TRBV7-8 and TRBJ1-2; 7 bases are shared with TRBD1. The CDR3 has 17 residues. The ends lost 4 bases at V and 1 base at J; junction bases unmatched: 12. Germline V gives CDR1 SGHVS, CDR2 FQNEAQ. Here the CDR3 DNA reads TGTGCCAGCAGCTGGGAACCACCAGGGGGGAGTAACTATGGCTACACCTTC. Translating it yields CASSWEPPGGSNYGYTF.

The chain has TRBV6-1 and TRBJ1-6; a weak D match, TRBD1 (5 bases). The V end was cut by 4 bases, the J end by 6 bases, with 10 bases between. The length of the CDR3 is 14 residues. CDR1 is MNHNS, CDR2 SASEGT, per germline. This CDR3 reads CASSVTGVNSPLHF. Written as DNA, the CDR3 is TGTGCCAGCAGTGTGACGGGGGTTAATTCACCCCTCCACTTT.

The table lists this clone with a few counts. This rearrangement joins TRBV14 to TRBJ1-4, with D perhaps TRBD1 (6 bases). CDR3 length: 14 amino acids. Trimming left V 0 bases short and J 8 bases short, with 10 bases between. Germline V lookup: CDR1 SGHDN, CDR2 FVKESK. The CDR3 sequence: CASSQDRGREKLFF. CDR3 nucleotides: TGTGCCAGCAGCCAAGACAGGGGTCGAGAAAAACTGTTTTTT.

The chain joins TRBV5-4 to TRBJ2-2, with 9 bases aligning to TRBD2. This CDR3 has 16 amino acids. Germline CDR1 is SGHNT and CDR2 is YYREEE (reference sequence). After removal of 1 base from V and 6 bases from J, the junction contained 7 bases not matched to a gene. CDR3 sequence (DNA): TGTGCCAGCAGCTTGACTAGCGGGTATACCTCCGGGGAGCTGTTTTTT. It codes for CASSLTSGYTSGELFF.

On this clone: The same CDR3 can be traced to other DNA sequences in this sample. The chain employs TRBV30 and TRBJ1-1; the D is unclear. Germline V gene lookup returns CDR1 GTSNPN and CDR2 SVGIG (reference sequence). The CDR3 totals 11 residues. V lost 2 bases and J lost 1, with 2 bases in between. The CDR3 protein is CAWSRNTEAFF. As DNA, the CDR3 is TGTGCCTGGAGTCGGAACACTGAAGCTTTCTTT.

This chain uses TRBV5-1 with TRBJ2-7, with 8 bases matching TRBD1. J was trimmed by 2 bases and V by 3 bases; bases with no gene match: 4. Per the germline V gene, CDR1 is SGHRS and CDR2 is YFSETQ. The CDR3 totals 14 residues. The CDR3 protein is CASSSRQGTYEQYF. CDR3 in DNA: TGCGCCAGCAGCTCAAGACAGGGGACCTACGAGCAGTACTTC.

This clone turned up a few times. The chain uses TRBV4-1 and TRBJ1-5; TRBD1 matches 7 bases. Germline CDR1 and CDR2: MGHRA and YSYEKL. The length of the CDR3 is 16 residues. V shed 3 bases and J 3 bases; nucleotides not matched to a gene: 8. The CDR3 region is CASSQLPGTANQPQHF. CDR3 DNA: TGCGCCAGCAGCCAGTTGCCCGGGACAGCCAATCAGCCCCAGCATTTT.

Only one count was recorded for this clone. The gene calls are TRBV9 and TRBJ2-7, with D tentatively TRBD1 (7 bases). This CDR3 contains 13 residues. CDR1 is SGDLS, CDR2 YYNGEE, per germline. V was shortened by 4 bases and J by 5 bases, with 13 bases between the two germline ends. The CDR3 sequence: CASSPRGDHEQYF. Here the CDR3 DNA reads TGTGCCAGCAGCCCCAGGGGGGACCACGAGCAGTACTTC.

The V and J genes are TRBV6-6 and TRBJ2-7; 9 nucleotides align to TRBD2. Trimming cost V 6 bases and J 7 bases; bases outside gene matches: 10. The CDR3 is 14 residues long. Per germline, CDR1 MNHNY and CDR2 SVGAGI (reference sequence). In nucleotides, the CDR3 is TGTGCCAGCAGATTAGCGGGAGCGTTGGGAGAGCAGTACTTC. It encodes CASRLAGALGEQYF.

In regard to this clone: The same CDR3 can be traced to other DNA sequences in this sample. This chain joins TRBV10-2 and TRBJ2-7; D possibly corresponds to TRBD2 (6 bases). The CDR3 is 13 residues long. Germline CDR1 is WSHSY and CDR2 is SAAADI. Trimming took 8 bases from V and 0 from J, leaving 11 bases between them. DNA of the CDR3: TGCGCCAGCGCGGCGGGACTCTCCTACGAGCAGTACTTC. Protein: CASAAGLSYEQYF.

The rearrangement uses TRBV28 and TRBJ1-5; D is uncertain. The length of the CDR3 is 15 residues. V was trimmed by 5 bases and J by 1 base, leaving 12 bases between them. Germline-derived CDR1 and CDR2 are MDHEN and SYDVKM. CDR3 sequence: CASSPRSPSNQPQHF. The CDR3 bases are TGTGCCAGCAGTCCCCGTTCCCCCAGCAATCAGCCCCAGCATTTT.

V usage is TRBV6-5 and J usage is TRBJ2-1; weak D call: TRBD1 (5 bases). This CDR3 is 14 amino acids long. The V and J ends lost 0 bases and 2 bases respectively, with 5 bases between them. Germline CDR1 and CDR2: MNHEY and SVGAGI. The CDR3 DNA is TGTGCCAGCAGTTACTCGGACACCTACAATGAGCAGTTCTTC. Translating it yields CASSYSDTYNEQFF.

The chain recombines TRBV6-5 with TRBJ2-7; TRBD1 aligns across 8 bases. The CDR3 length is 13 residues. J gave up 7 bases and V 5 bases, and 7 bases lay outside the gene matches. Germline lookup yields CDR1 MNHEY and CDR2 SVGAGI. The CDR3 coding sequence is TGTGCCAGCAGTCCCAACGGACAGGGTGAGCAGTACTTC. Translating it yields CASSPNGQGEQYF.

The chain joins TRBV28 to TRBJ2-1; 7 bases are a match to TRBD2. Losses at the gene ends were 10 bases for V and 0 bases for J; bases not matched to a gene: 6. The CDR3 length is 14 residues. CDR1 is MDHEN and CDR2 is SYDVKM in the germline V gene. This CDR3 is CATMTGGSYNEQFF. CDR3 DNA: TGTGCCACCATGACGGGGGGCTCCTACAATGAGCAGTTCTTC.

This chain joins TRBV12-5 and TRBJ1-1; D ambiguous. Germline V CDR1 and CDR2: LGHNT, FRNRAP. V lost 3 bases and J 2 bases, leaving 7 bases between the germline ends. The CDR3 is 13 amino acids. CDR3 bases: TGTGCTAGTGGTTTAAGAGAAAACACTGAAGCTTTCTTT. It yields the protein CASGLRENTEAFF.

The table lists this clone with a few counts. V is TRBV6-6 and J is TRBJ1-1, with D possibly being TRBD1 (5 bases). Trimming took off 9 bases at V and 3 bases at J, with 17 bases between the two ends. The CDR3 is made up of 14 amino acids. Germline V gene data show CDR1 as MNHNY and CDR2 as SVGAGI (reference sequence). As DNA, the CDR3 is TGTGCCAGTACGCCGACGCGGGGGGACACTGAAGCTTTCTTT. Protein: CASTPTRGDTEAFF.

The chain carries TRBV2 and TRBJ2-3; 8 bases line up with TRBD2. The CDR3 runs 14 residues. CDR1 is SNHLY, CDR2 FYNNEI, per germline. The CDR3 here is CGSGSGGGTDTQYF. DNA for the CDR3: TGTGGTTCGGGTTCGGGAGGGGGCACAGATACGCAGTATTTT.

CDR3 DNA: TGTGCCAGCAGCTTACACAGCTCTGGAAACACCATATATTTT. This encodes CASSLHSSGNTIYF. The chain combines TRBV11-2 with TRBJ1-3; D remains ambiguous. Germline CDR1 SGHAT, CDR2 FQNNGV. The CDR3 spans 14 residues. V lost 2 bases and J 0 bases, leaving 5 bases between the germline ends.